This passage covers 10 T cell receptor beta chains from one sample sequenced in a study of neoadjuvant anti-PD-1 for oral cavity cancer. The time point denotes: after neoadjuvant nivolumab, at surgical resection. Profiled with immunoSEQ multiplex PCR; TCRdb holds only in-frame clones, not every one. The sample has over 65,000 clones, 70% to 90% seen once. The input for sequencing was PBMCs, taken after nivolumab (anti-PD-1) treatment. All receptors derive from a person between 35 and 79 years old with oral cavity squamous cell carcinoma.

V gene TRBV10-3 combines with J gene TRBJ1-2; TRBD1 agrees at 7 bases. This CDR3 comprises 15 residues. Germline V CDR1 and CDR2: ENHRY, SYGVKD. The V segment lost 2 bases and the J segment 3 bases; nucleotides outside the gene matches: 6. DNA for the CDR3: TGTGCCATCAGTGAGATCCAGGGGGTCGACTATGGCTACACCTTC. Amino acids: CAISEIQGVDYGYTF.

The chain combines TRBV10-3 with TRBJ1-2; 7 bases agree with TRBD1. This CDR3 has 13 residues. Germline assignment: CDR1 ENHRY and CDR2 SYGVKD. Trimming took 0 bases from V and 5 from J; bases not matched to a gene: 0. Written as DNA, the CDR3 is TGTGCCATCAGTGAGTCGACAGGGTATGGCTACACCTTC. This gives the protein CAISESTGYGYTF.

The chain couples TRBV6-1 to TRBJ2-1; D unclear. This CDR3 region has 15 residues. The V and J ends lost 0 bases and 0 bases respectively, with 6 bases between them. In germline, CDR1 is MNHNS, CDR2 SASEGT. The CDR3 loop reads CASSEAANSYNEQFF. CDR3 DNA sequence: TGTGCCAGCAGTGAAGCTGCCAACTCCTACAATGAGCAGTTCTTC.

V and J are TRBV10-1 and TRBJ2-3; D unclear. The CDR3 runs 13 residues. Trimming cost V 5 bases and J 4 bases, with 10 bases left between them. The germline V gene encodes CDR1 WNHNN and CDR2 SYGVQD (reference sequence). The CDR3 nucleotides read TGCGCCAGCAGTAGGAATCAGGCAGATACGCAGTATTTT. This sequence encodes CASSRNQADTQYF.

V gene TRBV5-5 combines with J gene TRBJ2-3, with 10 bases fitting TRBD2. The CDR3 totals 14 residues. Trimming removed 4 bases from V and 4 bases from J; junction bases left unmatched: 3. CDR1 is SGHKS, CDR2 YYEKEE, per germline (reference sequence). DNA of the CDR3: TGTGCCAGCAGCATAGGGACTAGCGCAGATACGCAGTATTTT. Translated, it gives CASSIGTSADTQYF.

The V gene is TRBV7-8, the J gene TRBJ2-1, with 10 nucleotides matching TRBD1. The CDR3 contains 15 residues. The germline gives CDR1 SGHVS, CDR2 FQNEAQ. V trimming: 6 bases; J trimming: 5 bases; junction bases outside the gene matches: 7. The CDR3 loop reads CASRPGTGVNNEQFF. CDR3 DNA: TGTGCCAGCAGACCCGGGACAGGGGTTAACAATGAGCAGTTCTTC.

The rearrangement uses TRBV14 and TRBJ1-4, with TRBD1 as a possible D gene (5 bases). V lost 4 bases to trimming and J lost 5 bases, with 8 bases between them. This CDR3 spans 13 amino acids. In germline, CDR1 is SGHDN, CDR2 FVKESK. Written as DNA, the CDR3 is TGTGCCAGCAGCCGGGGGTCCAATGAAAAACTGTTTTTT. It encodes CASSRGSNEKLFF.

The J gene is TRBJ2-3, the V gene TRBV7-6, with D uncertain. CDR1 and CDR2 (germline): SGHVS, FNYEAQ. The CDR3 is 12 amino acids. Trimming left V 5 bases short and J 5 bases short, with 8 bases between. The CDR3 nucleotides are TGTGCCAGCAGCCCTAAATTAGATACGCAGTATTTT. The encoded protein is CASSPKLDTQYF.

The rearrangement joins TRBV7-8 to TRBJ1-1; D unclear. Trimming removed 2 bases from V and 1 base from J, with 11 bases in between. Germline V gene data show CDR1 as SGHVS and CDR2 as FQNEAQ. The CDR3 has 15 residues. As DNA, the CDR3 is TGTGCCAGCAGCTTAAGTAGGCAGAAGAACACTGAAGCTTTCTTT. Amino acids: CASSLSRQKNTEAFF.

This chain links TRBV29-1 with TRBJ2-7; TRBD2 might be the D (6 bases). Germline-derived CDR1 and CDR2 are SQVTM and ANQGSEA. The CDR3 is 12 amino acids. Trimming removed 3 bases from V and 4 bases from J, with 10 bases in between. Here the CDR3 reads CSVDGGSYEQYF. CDR3 DNA: TGCAGCGTTGATGGAGGGAGTTACGAGCAGTACTTC.